This T cell receptor beta chain was sequenced for a study of blood T cell repertoires in COVID-19. The germline gives CDR1 SNHLY, CDR2 FYNNEI. CDR3 length: 16 amino acids. J was trimmed by 5 bases and V by 3 bases; bases with no gene match: 2. Here immunoSEQ multiplex PCR was the method, and the copy in TCRdb shows in-frame clones only, minus some. The repertoire holds roughly 180,000 clones, with over 70% as singletons. This TCR was sampled from a woman in her forties with acute COVID-19. The chain joins TRBV2 to TRBJ2-1; 15 bases fit TRBD2. The sequenced sample consisted of PBMCs or T cells enriched from blood (not recorded which). The CDR3 DNA reads as TGTGCCAGCAGTGATGGGACTAGCGGGAGGCACAATGAGCAGTTCTTC. Amino acids: CASSDGTSGRHNEQFF.